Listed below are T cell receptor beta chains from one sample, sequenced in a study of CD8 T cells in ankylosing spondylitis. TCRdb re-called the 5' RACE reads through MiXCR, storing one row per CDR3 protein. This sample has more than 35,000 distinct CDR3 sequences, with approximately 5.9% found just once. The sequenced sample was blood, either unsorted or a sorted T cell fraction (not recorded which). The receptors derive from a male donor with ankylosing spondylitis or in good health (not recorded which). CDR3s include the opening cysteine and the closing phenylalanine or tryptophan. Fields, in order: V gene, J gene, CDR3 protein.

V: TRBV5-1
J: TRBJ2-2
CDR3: CASSALTGPGELFF

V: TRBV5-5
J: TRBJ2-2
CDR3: CASSPELPGELFF

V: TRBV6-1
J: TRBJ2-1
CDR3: CASSTSLTSGKRNEQFF

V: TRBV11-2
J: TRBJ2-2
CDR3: CASSLDRLAGANTGELFF

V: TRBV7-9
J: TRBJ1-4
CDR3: CASSPSRQGLGEKLFF

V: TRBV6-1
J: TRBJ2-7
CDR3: CASGNRVGEQYF

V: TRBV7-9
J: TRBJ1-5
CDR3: CASSSDDRINQPQHF

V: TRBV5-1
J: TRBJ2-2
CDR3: CASSSPGTYTGELFF

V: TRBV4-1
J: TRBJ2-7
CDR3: CASSQSLTGAYEQYF

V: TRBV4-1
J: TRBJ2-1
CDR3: CASSQVRLAGDNEQFF

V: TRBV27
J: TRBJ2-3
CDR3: CASSFGRVADTQYF

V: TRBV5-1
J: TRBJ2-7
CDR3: CASSLEGTDDYEQYF

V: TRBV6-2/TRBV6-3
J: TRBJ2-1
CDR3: CASSGLAGDGEQFF

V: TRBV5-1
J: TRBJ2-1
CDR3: CASSLGGTSSSYNEQFF

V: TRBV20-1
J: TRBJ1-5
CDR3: CSANGDRNQPQHF

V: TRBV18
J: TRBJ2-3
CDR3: CASSTSLTDTQYF